These 8 T cell receptor beta chains were sequenced from one sample in a study of lymphopenia after photon versus proton radiotherapy. Sequencing used immunoSEQ multiplex PCR; TCRdb keeps in-frame clones, though not all of them. This sample has 35,000 to 45,000 clones; roughly four fifths occur once, and the top ten carry about 24%. The starting material was peripheral blood, obtained from a patient treated with proton-based radiotherapy. The receptor source for this set is a woman aged 70 to 79 with pancreatic cancer.

This clone was seen a few times. The rearrangement uses TRBV19 and TRBJ1-1; TRBD1 matches 7 bases. V dropped 4 bases and J dropped 0; count of bases not matched to a gene: 11. CDR3 length equals 17 residues. In germline, CDR1 is LNHDA, CDR2 SQIVND (reference sequence). DNA of the CDR3: TGTGCCAGTAGTACGATATTGACAGGGAGAATGAACACTGAAGCTTTCTTT. This encodes CASSTILTGRMNTEAFF.

The chain has TRBV10-3 and TRBJ1-2, with 11 nucleotides matching TRBD1. Losses at the gene ends were 3 bases for V and 0 bases for J; bases not matched to a gene: 3. The CDR3 is 16 residues long. Germline V CDR1 and CDR2: ENHRY, SYGVKD. The CDR3 is CAISDTGQGANYGYTF. In DNA form, the CDR3 reads TGTGCCATCAGTGACACGGGACAGGGGGCTAACTATGGCTACACCTTC.

The V gene is TRBV11-3, the J gene TRBJ2-3; 10 bases line up with TRBD2. The CDR3 consists of 16 residues. The trim removed 4 bases at V and 2 bases at J, leaving 6 bases unmatched. Per the germline V gene, CDR1 is SGHNT and CDR2 is YENEEA. The CDR3 DNA reads as TGTGCCAGCAGCTCGAAAGCGGGAGGGCCCACAGATACGCAGTATTTT. Amino acid sequence: CASSSKAGGPTDTQYF. The full variable domain, in which reference TRBV11-3 and TRBJ2-3 provide the parts outside the CDR3, is EAGVVQSPRYKIIEKKQPVAFWCNPISGHNTLYWYLQNLGQGPELLIRYENEEAVDDSQLPKDRFSAERLKGVDSTLKIQPAELGDSAVYLCASSSKAGGPTDTQYFGPGTRLTVL.

This chain links TRBV7-9 with TRBJ1-2; tentatively, D is TRBD1 (5 bases). This CDR3 contains 13 residues. Per germline, CDR1 SEHNR and CDR2 FQNEAQ (reference sequence). V dropped 5 bases and J dropped 5 bases, with 12 bases sitting between them. CDR3 protein: CASSPQVRYGYTF. The CDR3 DNA reads as TGTGCCAGCAGCCCACAGGTTAGGTATGGCTACACCTTC.

This chain joins TRBV19 and TRBJ1-6; no definite D call. Trimming took 3 bases from V and 6 from J, leaving 9 bases between them. Per germline, CDR1 LNHDA and CDR2 SQIVND (reference sequence). CDR3 length: 14 residues. The CDR3 nucleotides are TGTGCCAGTAGTATGGGTCCTGGTAATTCACCCCTCCACTTT. Amino acids: CASSMGPGNSPLHF.

Of note for this clone: The identical CDR3 is also encoded by other nucleotide sequences in the sample. The chain employs TRBV9 and TRBJ2-7; TRBD1 or TRBD2 may be the D gene (5 bases each). Trimming took 4 bases from V and 3 from J, leaving 11 bases between them. This CDR3 is built from 13 residues. Germline-derived CDR1 and CDR2 are SGDLS and YYNGEE. The DNA for the CDR3 is TGTGCCAGCAGCAACCGGGACGGCTACGAGCAGTACTTC. This sequence encodes CASSNRDGYEQYF.

This chain connects TRBV6-5 to TRBJ1-1, with D tentatively TRBD1 (6 bases). V lost 5 bases to trimming and J lost 0 bases, with 13 bases between them. The CDR3 totals 15 residues. Germline V lookup: CDR1 MNHEY, CDR2 SVGAGI. The CDR3 coding sequence is TGTGCCAGCAGTAAGGGGGGCGTGATGAACACTGAAGCTTTCTTT. Its translation is CASSKGGVMNTEAFF.

This chain joins TRBV28 and TRBJ2-6; D gene uncertain. V was pared by 5 bases and J by 2 bases, with 10 bases between. The CDR3 loop spans 15 amino acids. Looked up from germline, CDR1 is MDHEN and CDR2 is SYDVKM. CDR3 sequence: CASSPLLPGANVLTF. CDR3 in DNA: TGTGCCAGCAGTCCACTCCTCCCTGGGGCCAACGTCCTGACTTTC. The variable domain in full, completed from reference TRBV28 and TRBJ2-6, reads DVKVTQSSRYLVKRTGEKVFLECVQDMDHENMFWYRQDPGLGLRLIYFSYDVKMKEKGDIPEGYSVSREKKERFSLILESASTNQTSMYLCASSPLLPGANVLTFGAGSRLTVL.